These 18 T cell receptor beta chains were sequenced from one sample in a study of regulatory T cells in long-lasting Graves disease. Time point denoted: persistent/refractory GD, antithyroid drugs over 5 years with positive TRAb. Preparation of the TCR library used RNA extracted from PBMCs. Relying on iRepertoire HTBI primers and Arm-PCR of CDR3 regions, the team built TCR beta libraries. TCRdb re-analysed the multiplex PCR reads in MiXCR, keeping a single row per CDR3 protein. The table lists about 290,000 distinct CDR3 sequences, 20% to 25% of them singletons. The material sequenced was peripheral blood mononuclear cells (PBMCs), taken when the disease was refractory, from a patient treated with antithyroid drugs. These receptors came from a female donor with Graves disease.

This clonotype was seen a few times. The chain joins TRBV5-4 to TRBJ2-7; TRBD2 aligns across 8 bases. There are 15 residues in the CDR3. Germline CDR1 SGHNT, CDR2 YYREEE (reference sequence). V shed 4 bases and J 4 bases; nucleotides not matched to a gene: 10. In DNA form, the CDR3 reads TGTGCCAGCAGCGTACTCACGGGAGGGCCGTACGAGCAGTACTTC. Translation gives CASSVLTGGPYEQYF.

V and J are TRBV3-1 and TRBJ1-2; 7 nucleotides agree with TRBD1. The J segment lost 9 bases and the V segment lost 2 bases, leaving 12 bases of the junction unmatched. The CDR3 totals 15 residues. Looked up from germline, CDR1 is LGHDT and CDR2 is YNNKEL (reference sequence). CDR3 coding DNA: TGTGCCAGCAGCCAATCGGCAGGGGGGGTTAGTAGCTACACCTTC. As protein: CASSQSAGGVSSYTF. The whole variable domain, filled in from reference TRBV3-1 and TRBJ1-2, reads DTAVSQTPKYLVTQMGNDKSIKCEQNLGHDTMYWYKQDSKKFLKIMFSYNNKELIINETVPNRFSPKSPDKAHLNLHINSLELGDSAVYFCASSQSAGGVSSYTFGSGTRLTVV.

This clonotype has more than one count but fewer than ten. CDR3 region: CASSSQVHYGYTF. CDR3 bases: TGTGCCAGCAGTTCGCAGGTTCACTATGGCTACACCTTC. V gene TRBV28 combines with J gene TRBJ1-2; D is ambiguous. The germline V gene has CDR1 MDHEN and CDR2 SYDVKM. The CDR3 consists of 13 residues. Trimming pared 4 bases from V and 3 bases from J, leaving 9 bases between.

This clonotype occurred many times. For the CDR3, the DNA is TGTGCCTGGAGTGTCCTAGCGGGGCAAGAGACCCAGTACTTC. Protein: CAWSVLAGQETQYF. The chain is built from TRBV30 and TRBJ2-5; 9 nucleotides match TRBD2. After removal of 0 bases from V and 2 bases from J, the junction contained 1 base not matched to a gene. Germline CDR1 is GTSNPN and CDR2 is SVGIG (reference sequence). This CDR3 is built from 14 residues.

The V call is TRBV7-9, the J call TRBJ1-1, with TRBD1 as a possible D gene (5 bases). The V end was cut by 5 bases, the J end by 3 bases, with 10 bases between. The CDR3 is made up of 13 amino acids. In germline, CDR1 is SEHNR, CDR2 FQNEAQ (reference sequence). CDR3 nucleotides: TGTGCCAGCAGCGGGGGGGAGGACACTGAAGCTTTCTTT. Protein product: CASSGGEDTEAFF.

This clonotype has a count of ten or more. J is TRBJ2-6 and V is TRBV30; 8 positions match TRBD2. V dropped 3 bases and J dropped 3; count of bases not matched to a gene: 19. The V gene's germline CDR1 is GTSNPN and CDR2 SVGIG (reference sequence). The CDR3 runs to 20 residues. The DNA for the CDR3 is TGTGCCTGGAGGACCGAACTGGGTAGCGGGGCCTACTATGGGGCCAACGTCCTGACTTTC. This codes for CAWRTELGSGAYYGANVLTF. The complete variable domain, with remaining parts taken from reference TRBV30 and TRBJ2-6, reads SQTIHQWPATLVQPVGSPLSLECTVEGTSNPNLYWYRQAAGRGLQLLFYSVGIGQISSEVPQNLSASRPQDRQFILSSKKLLLSDSGFYLCAWRTELGSGAYYGANVLTFGAGSRLTVL.

This clonotype was observed at least ten times. The chain recombines TRBV3-1 with TRBJ1-1, with D hard to call. The germline V gene encodes CDR1 LGHDT and CDR2 YNNKEL (reference sequence). The CDR3 loop spans 12 amino acids. Deletions cut 5 bases from V and 3 bases from J, with 7 bases between. The CDR3 spells CASSGADTEAFF. The CDR3 DNA follows: TGTGCCAGCAGCGGCGCGGACACTGAAGCTTTCTTT. Full variable domain (rest looked up from reference TRBV3-1 and TRBJ1-1): DTAVSQTPKYLVTQMGNDKSIKCEQNLGHDTMYWYKQDSKKFLKIMFSYNNKELIINETVPNRFSPKSPDKAHLNLHINSLELGDSAVYFCASSGADTEAFFGQGTRLTVV.

In this sample, this clonotype turned up many times. The chain joins TRBV29-1 to TRBJ1-2; D may be TRBD1 (6 bases). CDR1 and CDR2 from the germline V gene are SQVTM and ANQGSEA. The CDR3 runs 12 residues. V was clipped by 7 bases and J by 7 bases, with 16 bases between them. CDR3 loop: CSGATGQAGYTF. CDR3 nucleotide sequence: TGCAGCGGGGCAACAGGGCAGGCTGGCTACACCTTC.

This clonotype was seen a few times. This rearrangement joins TRBV7-2 to TRBJ2-7, with 12 bases matching TRBD2. The V segment lost 1 base and the J segment 2 bases; nucleotides outside the gene matches: 9. The CDR3 has 18 amino acids. Germline V gene lookup returns CDR1 SGHTA and CDR2 FQGNSA. The CDR3 protein is CASSLDGPGLAGAYEQYF. In DNA form, the CDR3 reads TGTGCCAGCAGCTTAGATGGCCCGGGACTAGCGGGCGCCTACGAGCAGTACTTC.

At least ten counts were recorded for this clonotype. This chain uses TRBV24-1 with TRBJ2-6; D possibly uses TRBD1 or TRBD2 (7 bases each). V lost 6 bases to trimming and J lost 0 bases, with 14 bases between them. Germline V gene sequence: CDR1 KGHDR, CDR2 SFDVKD. The CDR3 consists of 17 residues. CDR3 sequence: CATSSGGGSSGANVLTF. The DNA for the CDR3 is TGTGCCACCAGTTCAGGGGGGGGCAGCTCTGGGGCCAACGTCCTGACTTTC.

About this clonotype itself: The junction departs from germline at one end; a sequencing error may be responsible. The rearrangement joins TRBV27 to TRBJ1-6; D remains unclear. Per the germline V gene, CDR1 is MNHEY and CDR2 is SMNVEV (reference sequence). The CDR3 is 15 amino acids. As DNA, the CDR3 is TGTGCCGGCAGTTTTACCGGCTCCTATAATTCACCCCTCCACTTT. Translated: CAGSFTGSYNSPLHF.

In its sample, this clonotype was seen a few times. The V gene is TRBV12-3 or TRBV12-4, the J gene TRBJ2-7, with D perhaps being TRBD1 or TRBD2 (5 bases each). This CDR3 has 14 residues. Trimming removed 6 bases from V and 7 bases from J, with 19 bases in between. The CDR3 is CASSPGTLTLEQYF. CDR3 bases: TGTGCCAGCAGCCCGGGGACCCTTACGCTTGAGCAGTACTTC.

The chain uses TRBV28 and TRBJ2-2, with D maybe TRBD2 (5 bases). The CDR3 is 12 residues long. Germline V gene lookup returns CDR1 MDHEN and CDR2 SYDVKM. V was clipped by 8 bases and J by 2 bases, with 6 bases between them. CDR3 nucleotides: TGTGCCAGCGGGAGTAACACCGGGGAGCTGTTTTTT. It specifies CASGSNTGELFF. Based on the CDR3 plus reference TRBV28 and TRBJ2-2, the full variable domain is DVKVTQSSRYLVKRTGEKVFLECVQDMDHENMFWYRQDPGLGLRLIYFSYDVKMKEKGDIPEGYSVSREKKERFSLILESASTNQTSMYLCASGSNTGELFFGEGSRLTVL.

This clonotype was observed many times. This chain connects TRBV20-1 to TRBJ2-5; D possibly matches TRBD1 or TRBD2 (7 bases each). This CDR3 contains 13 residues. Germline CDR1 and CDR2: DFQATT and SNEGSKA (reference sequence). Deletions cut 7 bases from V and 4 bases from J, with 16 bases between. CDR3 protein: CSVQGEGRETQYF. CDR3 DNA: TGCAGTGTTCAGGGGGAGGGGAGAGAGACCCAGTACTTC.

This clonotype was observed at least ten times. The chain recombines TRBV5-1 with TRBJ1-1; D unresolved. This CDR3 contains 14 residues. The V gene's germline CDR1 is SGHRS and CDR2 YFSETQ. Trimming left V 4 bases short and J 0 bases short, with 10 bases between. As DNA, the CDR3 is TGCGCCAGCAGCCTGGAAGGTCTGAACACTGAAGCTTTCTTT. Translated: CASSLEGLNTEAFF.

This clonotype was picked up a small number of times. The chain links TRBV7-9 to TRBJ2-7; tentative D call: TRBD1 (5 bases). This CDR3 has 16 residues. The V end lost 4 bases, the J end lost 5 bases, and 21 bases lay between the germline ends. Germline V gives CDR1 SEHNR, CDR2 FQNEAQ (reference sequence). This chain's CDR3 is CASSSSGLPTHHEQYF. CDR3 in DNA: TGTGCCAGCAGCTCCTCAGGGTTGCCTACCCACCACGAGCAGTACTTC.

The CDR3 protein is CASPNLGTGHNEQFF. In nucleotides, the CDR3 is TGTGCCAGCCCAAACTTAGGGACAGGCCACAATGAGCAGTTCTTC. J is TRBJ2-1 and V is TRBV2; 8 bases map to TRBD1. Per the germline V gene, CDR1 is SNHLY and CDR2 is FYNNEI. The CDR3 length is 15 residues. J was trimmed by 5 bases and V by 8 bases; bases with no gene match: 11.

This clonotype was picked up many times. The V call is TRBV7-9, the J call TRBJ2-5; weak D call: TRBD1 (6 bases). The CDR3 totals 15 residues. V lost 5 bases and J lost 2, with 15 bases in between. In germline, CDR1 is SEHNR, CDR2 FQNEAQ (reference sequence). In DNA form, the CDR3 reads TGTGCCAGCAGCCCGAGCCAGGACAGTCAAGAGACCCAGTACTTC. It encodes CASSPSQDSQETQYF.